This TCR beta chain derives from a study of CD8 T cells in Susac syndrome (dated by TCRdb to the late 2010s). Study-level background: Repertoire sequencing was used to test whether CD8+ T cell activation and differentiation in Susac syndrome was antigen driven. The clonality of the CD8+ T cell repertoire was compared across approximately eleven healthy donors, about 14 Susac syndrome patients and under 17 multiple sclerosis patients. Beyond this particular receptor, the publication reports: The TCR sequencing and HLA analysis was acknowledged to have included a relatively small number of individuals.

The germline V gene (reference sequence) yields LNHDA for CDR1 and SQIVND for CDR2. Cut back by 3 bases and 6 bases, the V and J ends lie 12 bases apart. Reading from cysteine to phenylalanine, the CDR3 counts 14 amino acids. The retained sequence is limited to the CDR3, 42 bases, with the frame set at the first base. Peripheral blood CD8+ and CD4+ T cells from healthy donors, Susac syndrome patients and multiple sclerosis patients were profiled using high-throughput TCR beta sequencing. Healthy donors were included as age- and sex-matched controls. Bulk CD8+ and CD4+ T cells were purified by magnetic negative isolation, whereas CD8+ TEMRA cells were enriched by FACS. Blood was collected in EDTA tubes and processed within 24 hours, with PBMCs isolated through density gradient centrifugation. PBMCs intended for TCR sequencing were cryopreserved in liquid nitrogen and were subsequently thawed in a 37 degrees C water bath. A purity of at least 90% was achieved for sorted or isolated CD4+, CD8+ and CD8+ TEMRA cells.

Details on this clonotype: What antigen it recognizes has not been identified. There are no base qualities to consult, and no much larger clone falls within one base.

RNA was extracted using the RNeasy kit, and about 0.45 to 1 microgram was reverse transcribed with random hexamers. The immunoSEQ multiplex PCR assay, which covers 54 Vbeta and 13 Jbeta segments, was used to amplify TCR beta CDR3 regions. To correct PCR amplification bias, a synthetic template baseline was used for both primer optimization and computational correction. Per the authors' processing: Only productive sequences were kept, with reads annotated to V, D and J genes according to IMGT and analyzed in immunoSEQ Analyzer. To calculate clonality, Shannon entropy was normalized by log2 of the number of productive unique sequences and then subtracted from one. Public and private clones were assessed among the 100 most prevalent clones of each patient and control. Clones were defined as Susac-specific if absent from the healthy and MS cohorts, from 1052 published viral clones and from other ImmuneACCESS disease sequences. The public sequencing data were trimmed at Q25 with fastp and processed into clonotypes with MiXCR by TCRdb, which kept only in-frame beta chains. All rows with the same CDR3 protein become a single entry with the most common DNA and genes. TCRdb, not the authors, supplied the V and J calls. The sample table shows over 95,000 distinct CDR3 sequences, and approximately 90% are seen once. Roughly 0.12% of the sample is taken by the ten largest.

Sequenced sample: CD8+ T cells from PBMCs. Rearrangement joined TRBV19 to TRBJ1-5, with the D gene too uncertain to name. The receptor was isolated from a human donor in good health. The CDR3 has the sequence CASSITRFGQPQHF. The sequenced DNA: TGTGCCAGTAGTATTACCAGGTTCGGTCAGCCCCAGCATTTT. The full variable domain, with segments outside the CDR3 supplied by the reference TRBV19 and TRBJ1-5 proteins, appears as DGGITQSPKYLFRKEGQNVTLSCEQNLNHDAMYWYRQDPGQGLRLIYYSQIVNDFQKGDIAEGYSVSREKKESFPLTVTSAQKNPTAFYLCASSITRFGQPQHFGDGTRLSIL.